Each of the 13 T cell receptor beta chains below was sequenced from the same sample in a study of control samples from healthy donors and cancer patients (TCRdb year 2020). The library was made by the immunoSEQ multiplex PCR assay. In its TCRdb copy, this immuneACCESS table keeps in-frame sequences only and misses some clones. Where compared with another copy, unresolved V genes explain less than half of these, and the others have no known cause. The sample table shows 85,000 to 100,000 clones, and roughly four fifths are seen once. Of the sample, 1.5% to 2% is held by the ten largest clones. The sequenced sample consisted of blood. Receptor source: a man aged 55 to 69 in good health.

This chain uses TRBV19 with TRBJ1-5; no reliable D call. Between the trimmed V and J ends, which lost 5 bases and 3 bases, there was a span of 14 bases. Germline V CDR1 and CDR2: LNHDA, SQIVND (reference sequence). This CDR3 is 15 amino acids long. The CDR3 loop reads CASSDFSADNQPQHF. CDR3 coding DNA: TGTGCCAGTAGTGATTTCAGTGCAGACAATCAGCCCCAGCATTTT.

This clone was counted only a few times. The V and J genes are TRBV11-3 and TRBJ2-7; a possible D gene is TRBD2 (5 bases). V dropped 0 bases and J dropped 5 bases, with 11 bases sitting between them. Germline CDR1 SGHNT, CDR2 YENEEA. This CDR3 is 14 amino acids long. CDR3 nucleotide sequence: TGTGCCAGCAGCTTAGATTGGGGAGTCGACGAGCAGTACTTC. Protein: CASSLDWGVDEQYF.

This rearrangement joins TRBV4-2 to TRBJ2-1; 7 bases are a match to TRBD2. CDR3 length: 16 amino acids. Germline CDR1 and CDR2: LGHNA and YNFKEQ. V was pared by 1 base and J by 8 bases, with 11 bases of the junction left unmatched. The CDR3 is CASSQVSGGGSDEQFF. The CDR3, as DNA: TGTGCCAGCAGCCAAGTATCTGGCGGGGGAAGTGATGAGCAGTTCTTC.

The chain links TRBV7-2 to TRBJ2-7; no reliable D call. V was shortened by 3 bases and J by 6 bases, with 9 bases between the two germline ends. The CDR3 length is 12 residues. Germline V gives CDR1 SGHTA, CDR2 FQGNSA. The CDR3 bases are TGTGCCAGCAGCTTTAGCCGTGTCGAGCAGTACTTC. Amino acid sequence: CASSFSRVEQYF.

CDR3 in amino acids: CSVGPNPRELAGGNNEQFF. The CDR3 coding sequence is TGCAGCGTTGGTCCAAACCCCCGGGAACTAGCGGGAGGCAACAATGAGCAGTTCTTC. This sequence joins TRBV29-1 and TRBJ2-1; TRBD2 matches at 12 bases. Germline V lookup: CDR1 SQVTM, CDR2 ANQGSEA. The CDR3 sequence is 19 residues long. J was trimmed by 5 bases and V by 4 bases; bases with no gene match: 18.

There are a few counts of this clone. The V call is TRBV30, the J call TRBJ1-2, with 9 positions matching TRBD1. Germline V CDR1 and CDR2: GTSNPN, SVGIG (reference sequence). This CDR3 is 13 amino acids long. J lost 3 bases, V lost 4 bases, and 3 bases had no gene match. The CDR3 DNA sequence: TGTGCCTGGATACAGGGGGCAGACTATGGCTACACCTTC. This translates into CAWIQGADYGYTF. Combining the CDR3 with reference TRBV30 and TRBJ1-2 gives the whole variable domain SQTIHQWPATLVQPVGSPLSLECTVEGTSNPNLYWYRQAAGRGLQLLFYSVGIGQISSEVPQNLSASRPQDRQFILSSKKLLLSDSGFYLCAWIQGADYGYTFGSGTRLTVV.

The J gene is TRBJ2-1, the V gene TRBV5-6; 9 bases align to TRBD2. CDR3 length equals 14 residues. Germline V gene data show CDR1 as SGHDT and CDR2 as YYEEEE. V lost 3 bases, J lost 6 bases, and 4 bases stayed unmatched. CDR3 residues: CASSSGGGGNEQFF. For the CDR3, the DNA is TGTGCCAGCAGCTCCGGCGGGGGGGGCAATGAGCAGTTCTTC.

The V and J genes are TRBV18 and TRBJ2-1; 8 bases line up with TRBD1. Germline V gene sequence: CDR1 KGHSH, CDR2 LQKENI. The ends lost 1 base at V and 2 bases at J; junction bases unmatched: 7. The CDR3 has 17 amino acids. DNA of the CDR3: TGTGCCAGCTCACCACTACTACCGGGACAGGCCTACAATGAGCAGTTCTTC. It yields the protein CASSPLLPGQAYNEQFF.

This CDR3 is CASSLFNQPQHF. The CDR3 DNA follows: TGTGCCAGCAGTTTATTCAATCAGCCCCAGCATTTT. This chain joins TRBV28 and TRBJ1-5; D unclear. The CDR3 sequence is 12 residues long. Germline values: CDR1 MDHEN, CDR2 SYDVKM. Trimming removed 1 base from V and 3 bases from J, with 1 base in between.

The chain combines TRBV6-1 with TRBJ1-5; possible D gene TRBD1, 5 bases. Germline CDR1 MNHNS, CDR2 SASEGT. The CDR3 loop spans 15 amino acids. Trimming stripped 3 bases from V and 0 bases from J, with 9 bases between. Here the CDR3 DNA reads TGTGCCAGCAGTGAGGGACTGAATAGCAATCAGCCCCAGCATTTT. It codes for CASSEGLNSNQPQHF.

Only one count was recorded for this clone. The V call is TRBV7-9, the J call TRBJ1-1; D perhaps matches TRBD1 (5 bases). Germline loops: CDR1 SEHNR, CDR2 FQNEAQ (reference sequence). The CDR3 is 12 residues long. The V end lost 7 bases, the J end lost 9 bases, and 15 bases lay between the germline ends. As DNA, the CDR3 is TGTGCCAGCAAAAGGCCGGGGACCCAAGCTTTCTTT. It encodes CASKRPGTQAFF.

This rearrangement joins TRBV6-5 to TRBJ1-5; D is unclear. Germline CDR1 and CDR2: MNHEY and SVGAGI. The CDR3 contains 15 residues. The ends were cut back, 8 bases at V and 0 bases at J, with 14 bases in the middle. Here the CDR3 DNA reads TGTGCCAGCTCTCCAGTCGGTGTTAGCAATCAGCCCCAGCATTTT. Translating gives CASSPVGVSNQPQHF.

This sequence joins TRBV5-4 and TRBJ2-3; 10 nucleotides match TRBD2. The CDR3 is made up of 15 amino acids. The ends lost 1 base at V and 1 base at J; junction bases unmatched: 0. Germline V gene data show CDR1 as SGHNT and CDR2 as YYREEE (reference sequence). Here the CDR3 DNA reads TGTGCCAGCAGCTTGAGCGGGGGGGGCACAGATACGCAGTATTTT. This sequence encodes CASSLSGGGTDTQYF.